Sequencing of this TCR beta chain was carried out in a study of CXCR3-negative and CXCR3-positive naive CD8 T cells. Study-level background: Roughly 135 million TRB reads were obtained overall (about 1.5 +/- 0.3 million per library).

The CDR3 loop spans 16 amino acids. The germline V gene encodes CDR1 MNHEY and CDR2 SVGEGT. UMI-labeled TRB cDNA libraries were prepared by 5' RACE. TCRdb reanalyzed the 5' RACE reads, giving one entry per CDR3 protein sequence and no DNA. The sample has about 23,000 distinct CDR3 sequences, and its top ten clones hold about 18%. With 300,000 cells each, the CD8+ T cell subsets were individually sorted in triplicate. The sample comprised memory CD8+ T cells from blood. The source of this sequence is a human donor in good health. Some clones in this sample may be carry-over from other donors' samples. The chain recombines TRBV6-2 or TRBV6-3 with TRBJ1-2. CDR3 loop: CASSYLLEERDYGYTF.